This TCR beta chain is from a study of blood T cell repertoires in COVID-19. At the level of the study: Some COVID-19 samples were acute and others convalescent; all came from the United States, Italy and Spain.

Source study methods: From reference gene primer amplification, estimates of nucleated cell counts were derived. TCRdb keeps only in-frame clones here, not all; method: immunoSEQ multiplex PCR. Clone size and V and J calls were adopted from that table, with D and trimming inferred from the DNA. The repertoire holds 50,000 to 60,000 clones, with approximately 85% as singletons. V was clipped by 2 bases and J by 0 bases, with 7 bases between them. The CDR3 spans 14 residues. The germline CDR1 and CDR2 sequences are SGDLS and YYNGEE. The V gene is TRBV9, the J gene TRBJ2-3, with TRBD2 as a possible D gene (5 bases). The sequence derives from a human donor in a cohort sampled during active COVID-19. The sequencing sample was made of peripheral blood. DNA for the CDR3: TGTGCCAGCAGCGTTACGGGGAGCACAGATACGCAGTATTTT. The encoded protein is CASSVTGSTDTQYF.